This TCR beta chain derives from a study of response to subunit inactivated influenza vaccine. MiXCR, run by TCRdb on the RT-PCR reads, gives a single entry per CDR3 protein. The sample consists of more than 550,000 distinct CDR3 sequences, 12% of them appearing once. This clonotype was seen a few times. This receptor was taken from a man aged 50-59 years who received an inactivated influenza vaccine. Sequenced here: PBMCs from blood, sampled on the day of vaccination.

The CDR3 region has the DNA TGTGCCAGCAGTTACCGACAGACTGCAGGGGAATTGTTAGGAAACACCATATATTTT. Residues: CASSYRQTAGELLGNTIYF. The V call is TRBV6-5, the J call TRBJ1-3, with D possibly matching TRBD1 (6 bases). V dropped 2 bases and J dropped 4 bases, with 24 bases sitting between them. CDR1 is MNHEY, CDR2 SVGAGI, per germline. This CDR3 is built from 19 residues.